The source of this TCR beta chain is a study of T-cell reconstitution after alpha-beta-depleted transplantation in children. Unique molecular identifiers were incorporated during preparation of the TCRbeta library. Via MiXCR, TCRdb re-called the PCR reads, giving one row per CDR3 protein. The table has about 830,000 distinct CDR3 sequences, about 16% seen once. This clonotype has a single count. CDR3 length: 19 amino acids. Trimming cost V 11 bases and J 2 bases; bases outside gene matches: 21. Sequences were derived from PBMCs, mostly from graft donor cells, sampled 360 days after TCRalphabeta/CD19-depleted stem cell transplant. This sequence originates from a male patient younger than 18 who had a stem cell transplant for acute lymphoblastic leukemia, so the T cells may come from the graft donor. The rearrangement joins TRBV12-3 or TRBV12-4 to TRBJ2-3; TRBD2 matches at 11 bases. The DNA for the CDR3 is TGTGCCTTCAGTCCCCCGCGGCGGGGACTAGCGGATAACACAGATACGCAGTATTTT. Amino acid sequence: CAFSPPRRGLADNTDTQYF.